This entry lists 17 T cell receptor beta chains sequenced from one sample in a study of read filtering for tumor transcriptome and immune sequencing. Molecular barcoded adaptors covering alpha/delta and beta/gamma chains were used on approximately 440 ng RNA. TCRdb itself ran the reads through MiXCR, one entry per CDR3 protein. The sample lists more than 70,000 distinct CDR3 sequences; around a fifth were seen once. Sequenced material: a population of CD138-negative cells sorted from bone marrow. The receptor set was obtained from a donor over 35 with multiple myeloma.

A few counts support this clonotype. The chain combines TRBV6-6 with TRBJ1-3; a weak D match, TRBD1 (5 bases). Per the germline V gene, CDR1 is MNHNY and CDR2 is SVGAGI (reference sequence). CDR3 length: 14 residues. Trimming removed 5 bases at V and 0 bases at J, with 8 bases between. CDR3 sequence (DNA): TGTGCCAGCAGTCCACAGGCCTCTGGAAACACCATATATTTT. Protein product: CASSPQASGNTIYF.

About this clonotype: Since the CDR3 does not end with the conserved phenylalanine or tryptophan, this likely comes from a read error. This chain's CDR3 is CASSLVLGNTGELFS. DNA of the CDR3: TGCGCCAGCAGCTTGGTACTAGGGAACACCGGGGAGCTGTTTTCT. This chain connects TRBV5-1 to TRBJ2-2; maybe TRBD2 (5 bases). This CDR3 has 15 residues. The V and J ends lost 0 bases and 1 base respectively, with 7 bases between them. Looked up from germline, CDR1 is SGHRS and CDR2 is YFSETQ.

This chain joins TRBV11-2 and TRBJ2-3; 8 bases agree with TRBD1. The V and J ends lost 0 bases and 3 bases, in that order; junction bases with no gene match: 8. The CDR3 consists of 17 residues. The V gene's germline CDR1 is SGHAT and CDR2 FQNNGV. CDR3 residues: CASSLDRTGLVTDTQYF. CDR3 sequence (DNA): TGTGCCAGCAGCTTAGACCGGACAGGGTTGGTAACAGATACGCAGTATTTT.

Worth noting for this clonotype: A read error may explain this, as a much larger clone is one base away. The V call is TRBV7-2, the J call TRBJ2-7; 7 bases fit TRBD1. In germline, CDR1 is SGHTA, CDR2 FQGNSA. The CDR3 consists of 15 residues. The V gene end was trimmed by 5 bases and the J gene end by 1 base; junction bases not matched to a gene: 8. CDR3 sequence (DNA): TGTGCCAGCAGCCAAACAGGGGCCGGGTCCTACGAGCAGTACTTC. This sequence encodes CASSQTGAGSYEQYF. The full variable domain, completed using reference TRBV7-2 and TRBJ2-7, is GAGVSQSPSNKVTEKGKDVELRCDPISGHTALYWYRQSLGQGLEFLIYFQGNSAPDKSGLPSDRFSAERTGGSVSTLTIQRTQQEDSAVYLCASSQTGAGSYEQYFGPGTRLTVT.

This clonotype showed up many times. In DNA form, the CDR3 reads TGCGCCAGCAGCCTTGGTGGTTGGGGGGGTGAGGACACTGAAGCTTTCTTT. This codes for CASSLGGWGGEDTEAFF. The chain is built from TRBV5-1 and TRBJ1-1, with D perhaps TRBD1 (5 bases). The CDR3 has 17 residues. Trimming shortened V by 4 bases and J by 3 bases, and 22 bases separated the two germline ends. Germline V gene sequence: CDR1 SGHRS, CDR2 YFSETQ.

This clonotype has ten or more counts. V gene TRBV7-9 combines with J gene TRBJ1-2; unclear D gene. The ends were cut back, 5 bases at V and 1 base at J, with 5 bases in the middle. Germline CDR1 and CDR2: SEHNR and FQNEAQ (reference sequence). The CDR3 extends over 12 amino acids. The chain's CDR3 is CASSPDNYGYTF. The CDR3 bases are TGTGCCAGCAGCCCTGATAACTATGGCTACACCTTC.

Turning to this clonotype: A much larger clone differs from this one at a single base, so this may be a read error. The chain employs TRBV6-2 or TRBV6-3 and TRBJ2-1; 8 bases fit TRBD2. The V gene's germline CDR1 is MNHEY and CDR2 SVGEGT. This CDR3 spans 14 amino acids. The ends lost 2 bases at V and 12 bases at J; junction bases unmatched: 9. The CDR3: CASSYLAGGYGQFF. The CDR3 DNA is TGTGCCAGCAGTTACCTGGCGGGGGGATATGGGCAGTTCTTC.

At least ten counts were recorded for this clonotype. The rearrangement links TRBV6-2 or TRBV6-3 to TRBJ2-5; D not certain. CDR1 is MNHEY, CDR2 SVGEGT, per germline. With 2 bases removed from V and 2 bases from J, the gap between germline ends came to 9 bases. The CDR3 is 14 residues long. CDR3 sequence (DNA): TGTGCCAGCAGTTACATCGGGTCTCAAGAGACCCAGTACTTC. Translating gives CASSYIGSQETQYF.

This sequence joins TRBV5-5 and TRBJ1-4; no definite D call. The CDR3 is made up of 13 amino acids. The V end was cut by 0 bases, the J end by 4 bases, with 4 bases between. Germline loops: CDR1 SGHKS, CDR2 YYEKEE (reference sequence). CDR3 in amino acids: CASSLAINEKLFF. DNA of the CDR3: TGTGCCAGCAGCTTGGCCATTAATGAAAAACTGTTTTTT.

Turning to this clonotype: At one end, the junction sequence differs from germline, possibly due to a read error. The rearrangement joins TRBV5-3 to TRBJ2-2; D is perhaps TRBD2 (6 bases). TRBV5-3 is annotated as an ORF whose role is uncertain. This CDR3 comprises 15 residues. CDR3 DNA: TGTGCCGGAAGCTTTCGGGGGAGGAACGCCGGGGGGCTGTTTTTT. Residues: CAGSFRGRNAGGLFF.

This clonotype was recorded a few times. The chain employs TRBV2 and TRBJ2-5; D is possibly TRBD1 or TRBD2 (5 bases each). The V gene's germline CDR1 is SNHLY and CDR2 FYNNEI. V shed 9 bases and J shed 2 bases, with 13 bases lying between them. This CDR3 is 13 amino acids long. The CDR3 nucleotides are TGTGCCAGTGGGGGAGAGACTCAAGAGACCCAGTACTTC. This translates into CASGGETQETQYF.

This clonotype was observed at least ten times. This sequence joins TRBV7-3 and TRBJ2-3, with 10 bases fitting TRBD2. CDR1 and CDR2 (germline): SGHTA, FQGTGA. Trimming at V came to 5 bases and at J to 2 bases, leaving 4 bases not matched to a gene. The CDR3 loop spans 15 amino acids. The CDR3 here is CASSRGTSATDTQYF. In DNA, the CDR3 is TGTGCCAGCAGCCGCGGGACTAGCGCCACAGATACGCAGTATTTT.

This clonotype was seen a few times. This sequence is one base from a far larger clone and is likely a read error. This chain links TRBV6-5 with TRBJ2-1; D is unclear. This CDR3 is built from 15 residues. CDR1 is MNHEY and CDR2 is SVGAGI in the germline V gene. CDR3 in amino acids: CASSDRVWSYNEQLF. The CDR3 DNA sequence: TGTGCCAGCAGTGATCGGGTATGGTCCTACAATGAGCAGCTCTTC.

On this clonotype: This may come from a read error, since a much larger clone is one base off. The V call is TRBV12-3 or TRBV12-4, the J call TRBJ2-5; 12 bases are shared with TRBD2. The CDR3 extends over 17 amino acids. CDR3 bases: TGTACCAGCAGTGAACTAGCGGGGGGAATGGGGCAAGAGACCCAGTACTTC. It yields the protein CTSSELAGGMGQETQYF.

This clonotype was detected ten times or more. The gene calls are TRBV5-1 and TRBJ1-1; tentatively, D is TRBD1 (5 bases). This CDR3 spans 14 amino acids. The V and J ends lost 0 bases and 3 bases respectively, with 9 bases between them. Germline loops: CDR1 SGHRS, CDR2 YFSETQ. Here the CDR3 DNA reads TGCGCCAGCAGCTTGGGGGACGGATACACTGAAGCTTTCTTT. It yields the protein CASSLGDGYTEAFF.

This clonotype was detected many times. This chain links TRBV28 with TRBJ1-4, with D unclear. The germline gives CDR1 MDHEN, CDR2 SYDVKM. This CDR3 has 14 residues. V lost 7 bases and J 5 bases, leaving 14 bases between the germline ends. CDR3 coding DNA: TGTGCCAGCACGGCAGGACGTTGGAATGAAAAACTGTTTTTT. Protein sequence: CASTAGRWNEKLFF.

This clonotype was recorded many times. The chain combines TRBV7-9 with TRBJ1-6; D is perhaps TRBD1 (5 bases). Germline V lookup: CDR1 SEHNR, CDR2 FQNEAQ (reference sequence). The CDR3 contains 16 residues. V was trimmed by 3 bases and J by 0 bases, leaving 9 bases between them. As DNA, the CDR3 is TGTGCCAGCAGCTTTCTGAGGGGCTCCTATAATTCACCCCTCCACTTT. This translates into CASSFLRGSYNSPLHF. Full variable domain (outside the CDR3, taken from reference TRBV7-9 and TRBJ1-6): DTGVSQNPRHKITKRGQNVTFRCDPISEHNRLYWYRQTLGQGPEFLTYFQNEAQLEKSRLLSDRFSAERPKGSFSTLEIQRTEQGDSAMYLCASSFLRGSYNSPLHFGNGTRLTVT.